This T cell receptor beta chain was profiled in a study of beta chain features in type 1 diabetes. What was sequenced were expressed TCRB transcripts, since all of the isolated RNA had been reverse transcribed. The assay was immunoSEQ multiplex PCR, and TCRdb's table has in-frame clones only and misses some. The sample lists under 450,000 clones, approximately 15% occurring once. The CDR3 runs to 15 residues. The V gene lost 0 bases and the J gene lost 8 bases, with 15 bases spanning the gap. The germline V gene encodes CDR1 SGDLS and CDR2 YYNGEE. CD4+ naive, central memory, regulatory and stem cell-like memory cells were sorted via CD45RO/CCR7/CD25/CD127/CD95/CD27.

The sequencing sample was made of naive CD4+ T cells from blood. V and J are TRBV9 and TRBJ2-4; D possibly uses TRBD1 or TRBD2 (5 bases each). This sequence originates from a man aged 25 to 40 in good health. CDR3 DNA: TGTGCCAGCAGCGTAGGGGACCAGCCACGAGACATTCAGTACTTC. It yields the protein CASSVGDQPRDIQYF.